A single sample gave rise to the 30 T cell receptor beta chains below, sequenced in a study of OX40 agonist ivuxolimab in advanced cancers. Profiling relied on immunoSEQ multiplex PCR, and the TCRdb table lists in-frame clones only, not all of them. The repertoire includes under 85,000 clones, 80% to 90% of them detected once, and under 2.5% sits in the top ten. The sample consisted of CD4+ or CD8+ T cells sorted from blood, taken in a trial of the OX40 agonist ivuxolimab. The receptors come from an adult with an advanced solid tumor such as melanoma, head and neck, liver or kidney cancer.

The rearrangement joins TRBV6-1 to TRBJ2-3; 12 bases map to TRBD2. Germline CDR1 and CDR2: MNHNS and SASEGT. The CDR3 covers 18 residues. Trimming at V came to 4 bases and at J to 8 bases, leaving 16 bases not matched to a gene. The CDR3 nucleotides are TGTGCCAGCAGTGCCGGACTAGCGGGACTCAGGGACGGGATTACGCAGTATTTT. Its translation: CASSAGLAGLRDGITQYF.

The J gene is TRBJ2-7, the V gene TRBV5-6, with TRBD2 matching over 10 bases. Germline V CDR1 and CDR2: SGHDT, YYEEEE. The CDR3 length is 15 residues. Trimming cost V 2 bases and J 4 bases; bases outside gene matches: 6. The chain's CDR3 is CASSFRASGRYEQYF. The CDR3 bases are TGTGCCAGCAGCTTTAGGGCTAGCGGGAGATACGAGCAGTACTTC.

The chain joins TRBV18 to TRBJ2-1; D gene uncertain. CDR1 is KGHSH and CDR2 is LQKENI in the germline V gene. The CDR3 contains 14 residues. Deletions cut 6 bases from V and 4 bases from J, with 13 bases between. The CDR3 DNA reads TGTGCCAGCTCTCGCTCGGCCAGTTACAATGAGCAGTTCTTC. It is translated as CASSRSASYNEQFF.

This chain links TRBV7-2 with TRBJ2-7, with 7 bases identical to TRBD1. CDR3 length: 15 residues. Germline V CDR1 and CDR2: SGHTA, FQGNSA. J was trimmed by 3 bases and V by 4 bases; bases with no gene match: 9. The CDR3 DNA reads TGTGCCAGCAGCTCGTGGTCGGGACAGAACTACGAGCAGTACTTC. Residues: CASSSWSGQNYEQYF. Full variable domain (outside the CDR3, taken from reference TRBV7-2 and TRBJ2-7): GAGVSQSPSNKVTEKGKDVELRCDPISGHTALYWYRQSLGQGLEFLIYFQGNSAPDKSGLPSDRFSAERTGGSVSTLTIQRTQQEDSAVYLCASSSWSGQNYEQYFGPGTRLTVT.

The V and J genes are TRBV11-2 and TRBJ2-5; D unresolved. CDR1 is SGHAT and CDR2 is FQNNGV in the germline V gene. Trimming shortened V by 2 bases and J by 5 bases, and 12 bases separated the two germline ends. This CDR3 has 14 residues. CDR3 sequence (DNA): TGTGCCAGCAGCTTATCCTCGGGCCCCGAGACCCAGTACTTC. This codes for CASSLSSGPETQYF.

The chain uses TRBV27 and TRBJ2-1; tentative D call: TRBD1 (6 bases). The germline CDR1 and CDR2 sequences are MNHEY and SMNVEV (reference sequence). The CDR3 loop spans 14 amino acids. Trimming removed 4 bases from V and 4 bases from J, with 11 bases in between. CDR3 sequence reads: CASSYDRRYNEQFF. As DNA, the CDR3 is TGTGCCAGCAGTTATGACAGGAGGTACAATGAGCAGTTCTTC.

This chain joins TRBV2 and TRBJ2-1; D not resolved. The CDR3 is 12 residues long. V was trimmed by 5 bases and J by 9 bases, leaving 11 bases between them. CDR1 SNHLY and CDR2 FYNNEI come from the germline V gene. CDR3: CASSSGYGEQFF. The CDR3, as DNA: TGTGCCAGCAGTAGTGGTTATGGTGAGCAGTTCTTC. Variable domain in full (rest from reference TRBV2 and TRBJ2-1): EPEVTQTPSHQVTQMGQEVILRCVPISNHLYFYWYRQILGQKVEFLVSFYNNEISEKSEIFDDQFSVERPDGSNFTLKIRSTKLEDSAMYFCASSSGYGEQFFGPGTRLTVL.

V and J are TRBV19 and TRBJ1-4; D is unclear. Germline V CDR1 and CDR2: LNHDA, SQIVND (reference sequence). V was shortened by 5 bases and J by 8 bases, with 15 bases between the two germline ends. The CDR3 loop spans 14 amino acids. CDR3 bases: TGTGCCAGTAGTGCCCGAAACTCGGGCGAAAAACTGTTTTTT. Residues: CASSARNSGEKLFF.

V gene TRBV15 combines with J gene TRBJ1-2; D is perhaps TRBD1 (6 bases). Trimming removed 0 bases at V and 8 bases at J, with 16 bases between. Germline V CDR1 and CDR2: LNHNV, YYDKDF (reference sequence). The CDR3 covers 15 residues. CDR3 sequence (DNA): TGTGCCACCAGCAGAGATCCCCCCAGGGGTCGGGGCTACACCTTC. It yields the protein CATSRDPPRGRGYTF. Supplemented by reference TRBV15 and TRBJ1-2, the full variable domain reads DAMVIQNPRYQVTQFGKPVTLSCSQTLNHNVMYWYQQKSSQAPKLLFHYYDKDFNNEADTPDNFQSRRPNTSFCFLDIRSPGLGDTAMYLCATSRDPPRGRGYTFGSGTRLTVV.

The rearrangement uses TRBV6-6 and TRBJ2-1, with D perhaps given as TRBD1 or TRBD2 (5 bases each). The CDR3 totals 12 residues. Germline-derived CDR1 and CDR2 are MNHNY and SVGAGI (reference sequence). V was clipped by 0 bases and J by 15 bases, with 12 bases between them. This chain's CDR3 is CASSYSAGGPFF. CDR3 DNA sequence: TGTGCCAGCAGTTACTCTGCTGGGGGACCGTTCTTC.

This chain links TRBV4-2 with TRBJ2-7; no firm D call. The CDR3 covers 15 residues. V lost 1 base to trimming and J lost 3 bases, with 13 bases between them. CDR1 is LGHNA and CDR2 is YNFKEQ in the germline V gene. CDR3 in amino acids: CASSQGPPGSYEQYF. In DNA form, the CDR3 reads TGTGCCAGCAGCCAAGGTCCCCCCGGCAGCTACGAGCAGTACTTC.

This chain links TRBV6-1 with TRBJ1-5; D gene unclear. The CDR3 runs to 13 residues. Germline-derived CDR1 and CDR2 are MNHNS and SASEGT. V lost 6 bases to trimming and J lost 4 bases, with 10 bases between them. CDR3 amino acids: CASSRDGNQPQHF. In DNA form, the CDR3 reads TGTGCCAGCAGCCGCGACGGTAATCAGCCCCAGCATTTT.

This chain joins TRBV10-3 and TRBJ2-1, with TRBD1 identical over 7 bases. In germline, CDR1 is ENHRY, CDR2 SYGVKD. The CDR3 has 13 amino acids. The trim removed 4 bases at V and 6 bases at J, leaving 3 bases unmatched. The CDR3 DNA sequence: TGTGCCATCAGTGTTGGGGACAGCAATGAGCAGTTCTTC. Encoded protein: CAISVGDSNEQFF.

V usage is TRBV7-2 and J usage is TRBJ2-1; D is uncertain. This CDR3 is built from 13 residues. The germline V and J ends were trimmed by 5 bases and 5 bases, with 10 bases remaining between them. Germline CDR1 and CDR2: SGHTA and FQGNSA. Here the CDR3 reads CASSNRVNNEQFF. The CDR3 coding sequence is TGTGCCAGCAGCAACCGAGTGAACAATGAGCAGTTCTTC. The full variable domain, in which reference TRBV7-2 and TRBJ2-1 provide the parts outside the CDR3, is GAGVSQSPSNKVTEKGKDVELRCDPISGHTALYWYRQSLGQGLEFLIYFQGNSAPDKSGLPSDRFSAERTGGSVSTLTIQRTQQEDSAVYLCASSNRVNNEQFFGPGTRLTVL.

This clone came up a few times. The chain uses TRBV20-1 and TRBJ1-1, with D unresolved. This CDR3 has 11 amino acids. Germline assignment: CDR1 DFQATT and CDR2 SNEGSKA (reference sequence). The CDR3 DNA follows: TGCAGCACGCTGGGGAGGACTGAAGCTTTCTTT. Protein: CSTLGRTEAFF.

The CDR3, as DNA: TGTGCCAGCAGCTTAGCGCTTTCGACAGCCGGAAACACCATATATTTT. This encodes CASSLALSTAGNTIYF. The chain uses TRBV7-2 and TRBJ1-3; D perhaps matches TRBD1 (5 bases). Germline CDR1 is SGHTA and CDR2 is FQGNSA. The V and J ends lost 0 bases and 4 bases respectively, with 13 bases between them. This CDR3 contains 16 residues.

The chain recombines TRBV30 with TRBJ2-7; 7 nucleotides match TRBD2. The germline gives CDR1 GTSNPN, CDR2 SVGIG (reference sequence). The CDR3 spans 16 residues. V was pared by 2 bases and J by 7 bases, with 17 bases of the junction left unmatched. CDR3 loop: CAWSLPLGGRIREQYF. In DNA form, the CDR3 reads TGTGCCTGGAGTCTCCCCCTTGGCGGGAGAATACGGGAGCAGTACTTC.

The chain employs TRBV7-2 and TRBJ2-3; no firm D call. The CDR3 spans 12 residues. Germline-derived CDR1 and CDR2 are SGHTA and FQGNSA. The V end lost 5 bases, the J end lost 5 bases, and 8 bases lay between the germline ends. This CDR3 is CASSVYGDTQYF. CDR3 DNA: TGTGCCAGCAGCGTGTATGGAGATACGCAGTATTTT.

This clone was seen a handful of times. The chain is built from TRBV9 and TRBJ2-5; D uncertain. With 4 bases removed from V and 5 bases from J, the gap between germline ends came to 18 bases. Germline loops: CDR1 SGDLS, CDR2 YYNGEE. The CDR3 extends over 15 amino acids. CDR3 protein: CASSSEVISWETQYF. In nucleotides, the CDR3 is TGTGCCAGCAGCTCAGAGGTAATTTCTTGGGAGACCCAGTACTTC.

V is TRBV7-6 and J is TRBJ1-1, with D uncertain. V lost 4 bases and J lost 1, with 10 bases in between. CDR1 and CDR2 from the germline V gene are SGHVS and FNYEAQ. This CDR3 is built from 14 residues. In nucleotides, the CDR3 is TGTGCCAGCAGCTCAGGACTACAGAACACTGAAGCTTTCTTT. Its protein is CASSSGLQNTEAFF.

This chain uses TRBV6-1 with TRBJ1-1; D unresolved. The CDR3 is 11 amino acids. The V and J ends lost 4 bases and 6 bases respectively, with 6 bases between them. CDR1 and CDR2 from the germline V gene are MNHNS and SASEGT. The chain's CDR3 is CASSAAAEAFF. Here the CDR3 DNA reads TGTGCCAGCAGTGCGGCCGCTGAAGCTTTCTTT.

About this clone itself: The junction departs from germline at one end; a sequencing error may be responsible. The chain combines TRBV9 with TRBJ2-7; the D is unclear. Germline values: CDR1 SGDLS, CDR2 YYNGEE. The CDR3 extends over 15 amino acids. CDR3 in DNA: TGTGCCAGCAGCGTAGATGGGGTGATCTCCCACGAGCAGTACTTC. It codes for CASSVDGVISHEQYF.

The chain recombines TRBV16 with TRBJ2-6; D is undetermined. The CDR3 spans 14 residues. V was pared by 4 bases and J by 1 base, with 5 bases between. Germline CDR1 is KGHSY and CDR2 is FQNENV. The CDR3 sequence: CASSLASGANVLTF. The CDR3 region has the DNA TGTGCCAGCAGCCTCGCATCTGGGGCCAACGTCCTGACTTTC.

The chain joins TRBV28 to TRBJ2-7; tentative D call: TRBD1 (6 bases). This CDR3 contains 16 residues. Germline CDR1 MDHEN, CDR2 SYDVKM. V was trimmed by 2 bases and J by 2 bases, leaving 16 bases between them. The CDR3 DNA reads TGTGCCAGCAGTTTACAATCGATCAGGGGAGCCTACGAGCAGTACTTC. Its translation: CASSLQSIRGAYEQYF.

The V call is TRBV11-2, the J call TRBJ2-2; the D is unclear. CDR1 is SGHAT and CDR2 is FQNNGV in the germline V gene. This CDR3 spans 14 amino acids. The V and J ends lost 3 bases and 8 bases respectively, with 13 bases between them. The CDR3 region is CASSLGSTPGELFF. The CDR3 DNA follows: TGTGCCAGCAGCTTGGGATCCACGCCTGGGGAGCTGTTTTTT. The complete variable domain, with remaining parts taken from reference TRBV11-2 and TRBJ2-2, reads EAGVAQSPRYKIIEKRQSVAFWCNPISGHATLYWYQQILGQGPKLLIQFQNNGVVDDSQLPKDRFSAERLKGVDSTLKIQPAKLEDSAVYLCASSLGSTPGELFFGEGSRLTVL.

The chain couples TRBV4-2 to TRBJ1-4; 9 bases agree with TRBD1. Germline loops: CDR1 LGHNA, CDR2 YNFKEQ. The CDR3 consists of 15 residues. With V trimmed by 1 base and J by 5 bases, 2 bases remained unmatched. In DNA, the CDR3 is TGTGCCAGCAGCCAAGCCGGGACAGGGAATGAAAAACTGTTTTTT. The encoded protein is CASSQAGTGNEKLFF.

V usage is TRBV7-2 and J usage is TRBJ2-7; tentatively, D is TRBD1 (5 bases). V lost 1 base, J lost 4 bases, and 11 bases lay in between. Germline V gene sequence: CDR1 SGHTA, CDR2 FQGNSA. The CDR3 is 14 amino acids. CDR3 sequence reads: CASSLEGREYEQYF. CDR3 nucleotides: TGTGCCAGCAGCTTAGAGGGCAGGGAATACGAGCAGTACTTC.

The chain's CDR3 is CASSIGQDYGYTF. The CDR3 DNA reads as TGTGCCAGTAGTATTGGGCAGGACTATGGCTACACCTTC. This chain joins TRBV19 and TRBJ1-2; no definite D call. Trimming took off 3 bases at V and 3 bases at J, with 8 bases between the two ends. The CDR3 spans 13 residues. The germline V gene encodes CDR1 LNHDA and CDR2 SQIVND (reference sequence).

The chain recombines TRBV7-8 with TRBJ2-5; unclear D gene. The V end was cut by 1 base, the J end by 2 bases, with 8 bases between. Germline V gene lookup returns CDR1 SGHVS and CDR2 FQNEAQ. The CDR3 loop spans 14 amino acids. The CDR3 here is CASSLGRQQETQYF. For the CDR3, the DNA is TGTGCCAGCAGCTTAGGCCGCCAGCAAGAGACCCAGTACTTC.

The chain uses TRBV6-5 and TRBJ1-1; D not resolved. V lost 7 bases to trimming and J lost 2 bases, with 14 bases between them. The CDR3 is 14 amino acids. Germline CDR1 is MNHEY and CDR2 is SVGAGI. CDR3 protein: CASKEGGLNTEAFF. CDR3 bases: TGTGCCAGCAAAGAAGGTGGTCTAAACACTGAAGCTTTCTTT.